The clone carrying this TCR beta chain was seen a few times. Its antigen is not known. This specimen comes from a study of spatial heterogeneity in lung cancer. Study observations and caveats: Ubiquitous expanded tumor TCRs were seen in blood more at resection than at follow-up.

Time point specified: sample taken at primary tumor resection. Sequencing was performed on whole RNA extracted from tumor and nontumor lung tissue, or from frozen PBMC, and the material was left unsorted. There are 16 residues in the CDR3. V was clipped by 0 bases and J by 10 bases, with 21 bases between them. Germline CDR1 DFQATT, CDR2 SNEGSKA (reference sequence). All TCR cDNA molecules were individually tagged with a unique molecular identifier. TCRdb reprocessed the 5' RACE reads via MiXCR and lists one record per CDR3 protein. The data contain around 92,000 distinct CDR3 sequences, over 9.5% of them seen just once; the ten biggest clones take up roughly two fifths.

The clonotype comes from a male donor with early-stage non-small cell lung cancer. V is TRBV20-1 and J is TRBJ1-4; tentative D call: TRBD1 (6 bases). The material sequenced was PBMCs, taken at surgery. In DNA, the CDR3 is TGCAGTGCTAGAGATGATCTCGGGCCAGGGGTTGGAAAACTGTTTTTT. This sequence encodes CSARDDLGPGVGKLFF.